A selection of T cell receptor beta chains follows, all from one sample in a study of blood T cell repertoires in COVID-19. TCRdb's copy holds only in-frame clones and misses some; the assay was immunoSEQ multiplex PCR. In the table there are 50,000 to 65,000 clones, about 81% of which are singletons. Sequenced: peripheral blood. The source is an older woman with acute or convalescent COVID-19. The CDR3 runs from the conserved cysteine through the conserved F or W. D genes are given only for firm matches. Clone sizes are given selectively: once, few, many, or a class where the clone is expanded.

V gene	J gene	D gene	clone size	CDR3 protein	CDR3 DNA
TRBV5-1	TRBJ2-1	NA	NA	CASSEGLTSFNEQFF	TGCGCCAGCAGCGAAGGACTAACCTCTTTCAATGAGCAGTTCTTC
TRBV5-1	TRBJ2-3	TRBD1	NA	CASSSDRDRGTDTQYF	TGCGCCAGCAGCTCCGACAGGGATCGCGGCACAGATACGCAGTATTTT
TRBV6-2/TRBV6-3	TRBJ2-1	NA	NA	CASSLPADNDEQFF	TGTGCCAGCAGTTTACCAGCAGACAACGATGAGCAGTTCTTC
TRBV27	TRBJ2-3	TRBD2	NA	CASSSAGLASTDTQYF	TGTGCCAGCAGTTCCGCAGGACTAGCGAGCACAGATACGCAGTATTTT
TRBV10-3	TRBJ1-1	NA	once	CAISETGNTEAFF	TGTGCCATCAGTGAGACAGGGAACACTGAAGCTTTCTTT
TRBV7-2	TRBJ2-3	TRBD2	NA	CASSLLTSGSDTQYF	TGTGCCAGCAGCTTACTTACTAGCGGGTCGGATACGCAGTATTTT
TRBV25-1	TRBJ1-2	NA	NA	CASSEWVGARGYTF	TGTGCCAGCAGTGAATGGGTAGGGGCGAGAGGCTACACCTTC
TRBV10-2	TRBJ2-7	TRBD2	few	CASSDPGTSVTYEQYF	TGCGCCAGCAGTGACCCCGGGACTAGCGTTACCTACGAGCAGTACTTC
TRBV30	TRBJ2-1	NA	NA	CAWKGGGRGEQFF	TGTGCCTGGAAAGGGGGGGGGCGCGGTGAGCAGTTCTTC
TRBV7-2	TRBJ2-3	TRBD2	NA	CASSLGEGWADTQYF	TGTGCCAGCAGTCTAGGGGAGGGGTGGGCAGATACGCAGTATTTT
TRBV6-1	TRBJ2-7	NA	NA	CASSELGARENSEQYF	TGTGCCAGCAGTGAACTAGGAGCCAGGGAAAATAGCGAGCAGTACTTC
TRBV18	TRBJ1-4	NA	NA	CASSRGGQVEKLFF	TGTGCCAGCTCACGGGGAGGGCAGGTCGAAAAACTGTTTTTT
TRBV7-2	TRBJ2-1	NA	NA	CASSLAPRTKPSKQFF	TGTGCCAGCAGCTTAGCCCCCAGGACTAAACCCTCGAAACAGTTCTTC
TRBV7-9	TRBJ1-1	TRBD1	once	CASSEGTGLIHMNTEAFF	TGTGCCAGCAGCGAAGGGACAGGCCTGATCCATATGAACACTGAAGCTTTCTTT
TRBV5-1	TRBJ2-7	TRBD1	NA	CASSSDTGTGYEQYF	TGCGCCAGCAGCAGCGATACCGGGACAGGGTACGAGCAGTACTTC
TRBV5-3	TRBJ2-7	NA	NA	CARSLTCGDPCEQYF	TGTGCCAGAAGCTTGACTTGCGGGGATCCCTGCGAGCAGTACTTC
TRBV6-5	TRBJ1-2	TRBD1	NA	CASSYTPGQGYGYTF	TGTGCCAGCAGTTACACTCCGGGACAGGGGTATGGCTACACCTTC
TRBV7-2	TRBJ1-1	NA	few	CASSLPQEAYAFF	TGTGCCAGCAGCTTACCCCAGGAGGCCTACGCTTTCTTT
TRBV6-5	TRBJ2-7	NA	NA	CASRSGYEQYF	TGTGCCAGCAGGTCAGGGTACGAGCAGTACTTC